The 28 T cell receptor beta chains below all came from one sample that was sequenced in a study of long-term antiretroviral therapy in people with HIV. Version v3.0 of the immunoSEQ assay ran at survey level. The data were produced by immunoSEQ multiplex PCR, yet TCRdb's version contains in-frame clones alone and is incomplete. The table shows roughly 7,100 clones, with approximately 71% occurring only once. This specimen consisted of unsorted PBMCs, obtained 0.2 years after starting antiretroviral therapy. The origin of the receptors is a man aged 35 to 55 with HIV.

The chain carries TRBV5-5 and TRBJ1-2, with D unclear. The germline V gene has CDR1 SGHKS and CDR2 YYEKEE (reference sequence). The CDR3 is 13 residues long. The V gene lost 1 base and the J gene lost 4 bases, with 8 bases spanning the gap. The CDR3 here is CASSLQEGYGYTF. The CDR3 DNA sequence: TGTGCCAGCAGCTTGCAGGAGGGCTATGGCTACACCTTC.

The chain has TRBV2 and TRBJ2-4; D is perhaps TRBD1 (6 bases). Trimming cost V 4 bases and J 2 bases, with 18 bases left between them. The CDR3 loop spans 17 amino acids. The V gene's germline CDR1 is SNHLY and CDR2 FYNNEI. This chain's CDR3 is CASSGGVGAITKNIQYF. The CDR3 DNA is TGTGCCAGCAGTGGAGGGGTGGGGGCCATCACCAAAAACATTCAGTACTTC.

This chain joins TRBV10-1 and TRBJ2-2; maybe TRBD2 (6 bases). Trimming cost V 0 bases and J 6 bases, with 11 bases left between them. Germline CDR1 is WNHNN and CDR2 is SYGVQD (reference sequence). This CDR3 is 15 amino acids long. The CDR3 loop is CASSESRRGAGELFF. CDR3 in DNA: TGCGCCAGCAGTGAGTCTAGGAGGGGAGCCGGGGAGCTGTTTTTT.

The chain combines TRBV5-1 with TRBJ1-1, with TRBD1 as a possible D gene (5 bases). This CDR3 is 14 amino acids long. CDR1 and CDR2 (germline): SGHRS, YFSETQ. Trimming left V 0 bases short and J 4 bases short, with 10 bases between. Written as DNA, the CDR3 is TGCGCCAGCAGCTTGGCCCCGGGGCCCACTGAAGCTTTCTTT. Translated, it gives CASSLAPGPTEAFF.

This chain uses TRBV19 with TRBJ2-1; tentatively, D is TRBD1 (5 bases). This CDR3 spans 15 amino acids. Deletions cut 3 bases from V and 9 bases from J, with 18 bases between. Germline CDR1 and CDR2: LNHDA and SQIVND (reference sequence). CDR3 amino acids: CASSMGLDGLSEQFF. The CDR3 coding sequence is TGTGCCAGTAGTATGGGGCTAGACGGATTGAGTGAGCAGTTCTTC.

This clone was counted a single time. The chain links TRBV29-1 to TRBJ1-1, with a possible D match to TRBD1 (5 bases). The CDR3 length is 16 residues. Looked up from germline, CDR1 is SQVTM and CDR2 is ANQGSEA. V was clipped by 5 bases and J by 1 base, with 20 bases between them. The CDR3 is CSVRGIPALPNTEAFF. For the CDR3, the DNA is TGCAGCGTTAGGGGTATCCCAGCCCTTCCGAACACTGAAGCTTTCTTT.

The genes are TRBV30 and TRBJ1-6, with 8 bases that match TRBD1. CDR1 GTSNPN and CDR2 SVGIG come from the germline V gene (reference sequence). V was clipped by 0 bases and J by 7 bases; unmatched bases: 8. The CDR3 runs to 16 residues. CDR3 in amino acids: CAWSVLGGQANSPLHF. In DNA, the CDR3 is TGTGCCTGGAGTGTACTAGGGGGACAGGCCAATTCACCCCTCCACTTT.

By its share, this clone is medium-sized. The chain combines TRBV10-2 with TRBJ2-7, with a tentative D call TRBD2 (5 bases). Germline loops: CDR1 WSHSY, CDR2 SAAADI. CDR3 length: 15 residues. V was clipped by 8 bases and J by 3 bases, with 20 bases between them. The CDR3 protein is CASVGDRGYFYEQYF. CDR3 in DNA: TGCGCCAGCGTAGGAGACCGGGGTTACTTCTACGAGCAGTACTTC.

Only a few counts were recorded for this clone. The gene calls are TRBV6-8 and TRBJ1-2; D unresolved. The V gene's germline CDR1 is MNHGY and CDR2 SAAAGT. The germline V and J ends were trimmed by 2 bases and 0 bases, with 7 bases remaining between them. CDR3 length equals 14 residues. The CDR3 nucleotides read TGTGCCAGCAGTTACAAAGGGACTAACTATGGCTACACCTTC. Translating it yields CASSYKGTNYGYTF.

V is TRBV4-1 and J is TRBJ1-4, with TRBD1 matching 7 bases. Germline lookup yields CDR1 MGHRA and CDR2 YSYEKL. V lost 6 bases, J lost 5 bases, and 3 bases stayed unmatched. This CDR3 comprises 13 residues. DNA of the CDR3: TGCGCCAGCAGGACAGGGCTAAATGAAAAACTGTTTTTT. Translation gives CASRTGLNEKLFF.

The rearrangement uses TRBV5-1 and TRBJ2-7; D might be TRBD2 (5 bases). Germline loops: CDR1 SGHRS, CDR2 YFSETQ. V was pared by 3 bases and J by 1 base, with 11 bases between. CDR3 size: 14 residues. The CDR3 loop reads CASSSAGGSYEQYF. The DNA of the CDR3 is TGCGCCAGCAGCTCGGCGGGCGGGTCCTACGAGCAGTACTTC.

This chain links TRBV11-2 with TRBJ2-3; tentatively, D is TRBD2 (6 bases). This CDR3 spans 17 amino acids. The germline V and J ends were trimmed by 1 base and 1 base, with 15 bases remaining between them. The germline V gene encodes CDR1 SGHAT and CDR2 FQNNGV. The CDR3 region has the DNA TGTGCCAGCAGCTTAGTCCCGACTAGTGGGGGCACAGATACGCAGTATTTT. Protein: CASSLVPTSGGTDTQYF.

The chain joins TRBV28 to TRBJ2-7, with unresolved D. The V and J ends lost 5 bases and 0 bases respectively, with 5 bases between them. Germline CDR1 and CDR2: MDHEN and SYDVKM. The CDR3 is made up of 12 amino acids. This CDR3 reads CASSPYSYEQYF. CDR3 coding DNA: TGTGCCAGCAGTCCCTACTCCTACGAGCAGTACTTC.

V usage is TRBV5-4 and J usage is TRBJ2-5; D is perhaps TRBD2 (6 bases). The CDR3 totals 13 residues. The V end was cut by 6 bases, the J end by 5 bases, with 14 bases between. CDR1 is SGHNT, CDR2 YYREEE, per germline (reference sequence). The CDR3 sequence is CASMRDGGETQYF. CDR3 bases: TGTGCCAGCATGAGGGATGGGGGGGAGACCCAGTACTTC.

This clone was found a few times. The chain uses TRBV9 and TRBJ2-7; D gene uncertain. The germline V gene has CDR1 SGDLS and CDR2 YYNGEE. The CDR3 has 15 residues. V was shortened by 0 bases and J by 1 base, with 11 bases between the two germline ends. The DNA of the CDR3 is TGTGCCAGCAGCGTAGTCCCCGGAGATTCCTACGAGCAGTACTTC. Translation gives CASSVVPGDSYEQYF.

CDR3 sequence: CASSRDRYYTDTQYF. The CDR3 DNA sequence: TGTGCCAGCTCACGGGACAGATACTACACAGATACGCAGTATTTT. V and J are TRBV18 and TRBJ2-3; TRBD1 matches 7 bases. The CDR3 is 15 amino acids. The V gene end was trimmed by 4 bases and the J gene end by 2 bases; junction bases not matched to a gene: 6. Per germline, CDR1 KGHSH and CDR2 LQKENI.

The V call is TRBV7-9, the J call TRBJ1-2; the match to TRBD1 covers 7 bases. The CDR3 totals 13 residues. With 5 bases clipped from V and 3 bases from J, the junction kept 3 bases outside the gene matches. Per the germline V gene, CDR1 is SEHNR and CDR2 is FQNEAQ (reference sequence). CDR3 loop: CASSPGGHYGYTF. The CDR3, as DNA: TGTGCCAGCAGCCCAGGGGGGCACTATGGCTACACCTTC. Full variable domain (missing parts from reference TRBV7-9 and TRBJ1-2): DTGVSQNPRHKITKRGQNVTFRCDPISEHNRLYWYRQTLGQGPEFLTYFQNEAQLEKSRLLSDRFSAERPKGSFSTLEIQRTEQGDSAMYLCASSPGGHYGYTFGSGTRLTVV.

The genes are TRBV6-1 and TRBJ1-1; D not certain. The CDR3 covers 13 residues. The germline V gene encodes CDR1 MNHNS and CDR2 SASEGT. Trimming took 5 bases from V and 1 from J, leaving 8 bases between them. CDR3 DNA: TGTGCCAGCAGTATAACAGAGAACACTGAAGCTTTCTTT. Translated, it gives CASSITENTEAFF.

V and J are TRBV6-1 and TRBJ2-1, with no clear D. CDR3 length equals 14 residues. Trimming removed 5 bases at V and 2 bases at J, with 10 bases between. Germline V CDR1 and CDR2: MNHNS, SASEGT. The CDR3 coding sequence is TGTGCCAGCAGTAGGGATGGGCCCTACAATGAGCAGTTCTTC. It specifies CASSRDGPYNEQFF.

The chain is built from TRBV29-1 and TRBJ1-2, with D maybe TRBD1 (6 bases). The V end lost 6 bases, the J end lost 8 bases, and 13 bases lay between the germline ends. The CDR3 totals 11 residues. CDR1 and CDR2 from the germline V gene are SQVTM and ANQGSEA. The CDR3 spells CSVQGLGGYTF. In DNA, the CDR3 is TGCAGCGTCCAGGGGTTGGGCGGCTACACCTTC.

The genes are TRBV7-4 and TRBJ2-3, with TRBD2 matching over 14 bases. Germline lookup yields CDR1 SGHVT and CDR2 SQSDAQ. The CDR3 contains 19 residues. V gave up 5 bases and J gave up 5 bases; unmatched junction bases: 15. The CDR3 DNA sequence: TGTGCCAGCAGCCCCGGACTAGCGGGGGGTGCCGGGCGGCTAGATACGCAGTATTTT. Protein: CASSPGLAGGAGRLDTQYF.

This clone has just a few counts. The chain has TRBV13 and TRBJ2-7, with TRBD1 matching 8 bases. J gave up 3 bases and V 3 bases, and 4 bases lay outside the gene matches. The CDR3 length is 14 residues. Germline assignment: CDR1 PRHDT and CDR2 FYEKMQ (reference sequence). The CDR3: CASSLRQGYYEQYF. DNA of the CDR3: TGTGCCAGCAGCTTGAGACAGGGGTACTACGAGCAGTACTTC.

The chain joins TRBV5-6 to TRBJ2-3; 11 bases align to TRBD1. This CDR3 has 17 residues. Trimming cost V 4 bases and J 3 bases; bases outside gene matches: 10. Germline V gene data show CDR1 as SGHDT and CDR2 as YYEEEE. DNA of the CDR3: TGTGCCAGCAGCCCAGGACAGGGGGCGCCTGAAACAGATACGCAGTATTTT. Translation: CASSPGQGAPETDTQYF.

The rearrangement uses TRBV19 and TRBJ1-5; D remains ambiguous. V was shortened by 2 bases and J by 4 bases, with 6 bases between the two germline ends. The CDR3 totals 13 residues. Germline V gives CDR1 LNHDA, CDR2 SQIVND (reference sequence). The CDR3 sequence: CASSINRNQPQHF. For the CDR3, the DNA is TGTGCCAGTAGTATAAATAGAAATCAGCCCCAGCATTTT.

The chain links TRBV6-5 to TRBJ2-1; TRBD1 or TRBD2 may be the D gene (5 bases each). V dropped 0 bases and J dropped 6 bases, with 12 bases sitting between them. The CDR3 consists of 15 residues. The germline V gene has CDR1 MNHEY and CDR2 SVGAGI. The CDR3 bases are TGTGCCAGCAGTTACTCCTCGGGACGGAGCAATGAGCAGTTCTTC. Protein sequence: CASSYSSGRSNEQFF.

This clone is medium-sized by share. J is TRBJ2-1 and V is TRBV27; D remains unclear. The CDR3 loop spans 14 amino acids. Trimming cost V 7 bases and J 3 bases, with 13 bases left between them. In germline, CDR1 is MNHEY, CDR2 SMNVEV (reference sequence). CDR3 sequence: CASKERPHYNEQFF. Written as DNA, the CDR3 is TGTGCCAGCAAGGAGCGTCCTCACTACAATGAGCAGTTCTTC.

J is TRBJ1-2 and V is TRBV7-9; tentative D call: TRBD1 (5 bases). CDR1 SEHNR and CDR2 FQNEAQ come from the germline V gene (reference sequence). This CDR3 spans 13 amino acids. Trimming removed 6 bases at V and 1 base at J, with 9 bases between. The CDR3 loop reads CASRDSLNYGYTF. In nucleotides, the CDR3 is TGTGCCAGCAGAGACAGTCTTAACTATGGCTACACCTTC.

This chain links TRBV28 with TRBJ2-7, with D possibly being TRBD1 (5 bases). This CDR3 has 12 residues. The V gene's germline CDR1 is MDHEN and CDR2 SYDVKM. V gave up 7 bases and J gave up 4 bases, with 11 bases separating them. CDR3 nucleotides: TGTGCCAGCACCGAAGACAGATACGAGCAGTACTTC. Translating gives CASTEDRYEQYF.